The 11 T cell receptor beta chains reported below all come from one sample, sequenced in a study of cytomegalovirus exposure and HLA in healthy donors. PCR employed 60 Vbeta and 13 Jbeta primers. Produced via immunoSEQ multiplex PCR; TCRdb's table is partial and in-frame only. The sample shows approximately 160,000 clones, under 80% of them seen only once. Sequencing was performed on PBMCs. The origin of the receptors is a woman aged 45 to 65 in good health and CMV-seropositive.

CDR3 in DNA: TGTGCCAGCAGTAGGGAGACATCTGGGGCCAACGTCCTGACTTTC. Translated: CASSRETSGANVLTF. The chain links TRBV6-5 to TRBJ2-6, with D possibly TRBD2 on 5 matching bases. The CDR3 is made up of 15 amino acids. With 5 bases removed from V and 1 base from J, the gap between germline ends came to 9 bases. The germline CDR1 and CDR2 sequences are MNHEY and SVGAGI.

The chain joins TRBV6-5 to TRBJ2-1, with TRBD2 identical over 7 bases. The CDR3 runs to 15 residues. V gave up 6 bases and J gave up 8 bases; unmatched junction bases: 13. CDR1 is MNHEY, CDR2 SVGAGI, per germline. Here the CDR3 reads CASRVMGGLNDEQFF. The CDR3 nucleotides are TGTGCCAGCAGAGTCATGGGGGGGTTGAACGATGAGCAGTTCTTC.

The V gene is TRBV27, the J gene TRBJ1-4; no definite D call. Trimming took 5 bases from V and 7 from J, leaving 8 bases between them. The CDR3 is made up of 12 amino acids. Germline assignment: CDR1 MNHEY and CDR2 SMNVEV (reference sequence). CDR3 residues: CASSDISEKLFF. The CDR3 DNA reads as TGTGCCAGCAGTGACATAAGTGAAAAACTGTTTTTT.

The J gene is TRBJ1-2, the V gene TRBV30; a weak D match, TRBD1 (6 bases). There are 13 residues in the CDR3. Between the trimmed V and J ends, which lost 0 bases and 5 bases, there was a span of 10 bases. In germline, CDR1 is GTSNPN, CDR2 SVGIG (reference sequence). CDR3: CAWSVRTVYGYTF. Written as DNA, the CDR3 is TGTGCCTGGAGTGTACGGACAGTATATGGCTACACCTTC.

The chain recombines TRBV7-6 with TRBJ1-1; maybe TRBD1 (5 bases). There are 14 residues in the CDR3. Per the germline V gene, CDR1 is SGHVS and CDR2 is FNYEAQ. V lost 0 bases and J 1 base, leaving 6 bases between the germline ends. CDR3 DNA sequence: TGTGCCAGCAGCTTAGCGGGGGGGAACACTGAAGCTTTCTTT. This codes for CASSLAGGNTEAFF.

This clone was seen once. This chain connects TRBV9 to TRBJ2-5, with 9 nucleotides matching TRBD2. Trimming at V came to 0 bases and at J to 1 base, leaving 7 bases not matched to a gene. Germline CDR1 SGDLS, CDR2 YYNGEE. This CDR3 is built from 17 residues. CDR3 nucleotides: TGTGCCAGCAGCGTAGCTACGGCTAGCGGGGCCCAAGAGACCCAGTACTTC. It is translated as CASSVATASGAQETQYF. The full variable domain, rest sourced from reference TRBV9 and TRBJ2-5, is DSGVTQTPKHLITATGQRVTLRCSPRSGDLSVYWYQQSLDQGLQFLIQYYNGEERAKGNILERFSAQQFPDLHSELNLSSLELGDSALYFCASSVATASGAQETQYFGPGTRLLVL.

The genes are TRBV5-1 and TRBJ2-5; 8 positions agree with TRBD2. The germline V gene has CDR1 SGHRS and CDR2 YFSETQ. Trimming cost V 2 bases and J 3 bases; bases outside gene matches: 6. The CDR3 runs to 15 residues. The CDR3 nucleotides are TGCGCCAGCAGCTTACTAGCCGGGAGGGAAGAGACCCAGTACTTC. Translated: CASSLLAGREETQYF. Together with reference TRBV5-1 and TRBJ2-5, the CDR3 gives the full variable domain: KAGVTQTPRYLIKTRGQQVTLSCSPISGHRSVSWYQQTPGQGLQFLFEYFSETQRNKGNFPGRFSGRQFSNSRSEMNVSTLELGDSALYLCASSLLAGREETQYFGPGTRLLVL.

The chain carries TRBV11-1 and TRBJ2-3; 10 bases map to TRBD2. This CDR3 has 16 amino acids. V dropped 2 bases and J dropped 6; count of bases not matched to a gene: 8. CDR1 SGHAT and CDR2 FQDESV come from the germline V gene (reference sequence). The CDR3 loop is CASSLWSSGGRDTQYF. DNA for the CDR3: TGTGCCAGCAGCTTATGGTCTAGCGGGGGAAGGGATACGCAGTATTTT.

The chain carries TRBV1 and TRBJ2-7; the table's D gene call, TRBD2, was not cross checked with the DNA. TRBV1 is a recognized pseudogene. The CDR3 consists of 15 residues. CDR3 coding DNA: TGCACCAGCAGCCCTAGGGGCGGGACCCACCACGAGCAGTACTTC. Its protein is CTSSPRGGTHHEQYF.

The V and J genes are TRBV27 and TRBJ2-4; 11 positions agree with TRBD1. The CDR3 extends over 16 amino acids. Trimming removed 4 bases from V and 9 bases from J; junction bases left unmatched: 11. Germline CDR1 MNHEY, CDR2 SMNVEV (reference sequence). CDR3 sequence (DNA): TGTGCCAGCAGTTCCGGACAGGGGGCAGATTTAGGCATTCAGTACTTC. Amino acid sequence: CASSSGQGADLGIQYF.

This clone was seen a few times. V usage is TRBV6-6 and J usage is TRBJ1-1; D is possibly TRBD1 (5 bases). CDR3 length equals 11 residues. The V gene lost 6 bases and the J gene lost 8 bases, with 10 bases spanning the gap. The germline V gene has CDR1 MNHNY and CDR2 SVGAGI (reference sequence). CDR3 in DNA: TGTGCCAGCAGGGGGGGAAGGGAAGCTTTCTTT. Its translation is CASRGGREAFF.